This entry lists 19 T cell receptor beta chains sequenced from one sample in a study of cytomegalovirus exposure and HLA in healthy donors. Both 60 Vbeta primers and 13 Jbeta primers went into the PCR. Some clones are missing from TCRdb's copy, which holds only in-frame ones; the method was immunoSEQ multiplex PCR. The sample includes about 110,000 clones, 75% seen only once; the top ten take less than 3%. Sequenced material: PBMCs. These receptors came from a male donor in good health and CMV-seropositive.

V and J are TRBV29-1 and TRBJ1-1, with no clear D. This CDR3 is built from 13 residues. V lost 3 bases and J lost 6, with 14 bases in between. Germline V gene data show CDR1 as SQVTM and CDR2 as ANQGSEA. CDR3 bases: TGCAGCGTTGATCCCAAAGTGAGGTCTGAAGCTTTCTTT. Its translation is CSVDPKVRSEAFF.

The genes are TRBV11-1 and TRBJ2-5, with 9 bases fitting TRBD2. The J call may be incorrect, as the DNA end agrees better with TRBJ2-7. The length of the CDR3 is 15 residues. Per the germline V gene, CDR1 is SGHAT and CDR2 is FQDESV (reference sequence). The CDR3 DNA is TGTGCCAGCAGCCTGACCCTAGCGGGATATGGCGAGCAGTACTTC. As protein: CASSLTLAGYGEQYF.

This chain links TRBV5-1 with TRBJ1-4; no clear D gene. V lost 3 bases and J 0 bases, leaving 6 bases between the germline ends. CDR1 is SGHRS and CDR2 is YFSETQ in the germline V gene. The CDR3 has 14 residues. The CDR3 loop is CASSSTTTNEKLFF. CDR3 bases: TGCGCCAGCAGCTCGACAACAACTAATGAAAAACTGTTTTTT.

CDR3 in DNA: TGTGCCAGCAGTGAACTTACGGTGGGACAGGGTCCCCAGCATTTT. Its translation is CASSELTVGQGPQHF. This rearrangement joins TRBV2 to TRBJ1-5; 9 positions agree with TRBD1. The V gene's germline CDR1 is SNHLY and CDR2 FYNNEI. V shed 2 bases, J shed 10 bases, and the junction held 9 bases outside the gene matches. The CDR3 covers 15 residues.

This clone was picked up a small number of times. The V and J genes are TRBV7-2 and TRBJ2-3; D is perhaps TRBD2 (5 bases). The CDR3 is made up of 12 amino acids. Per germline, CDR1 SGHTA and CDR2 FQGNSA. V was cut by 5 bases and J by 6 bases, with 9 bases left in between. CDR3 residues: CASSPLADTQYF. The CDR3 DNA reads TGTGCCAGCAGCCCGTTAGCGGATACGCAGTATTTT.

V and J are TRBV7-2 and TRBJ2-7; 10 nucleotides agree with TRBD2. Trimming took 2 bases from V and 2 from J; bases not matched to a gene: 6. The germline V gene encodes CDR1 SGHTA and CDR2 FQGNSA. The CDR3 is 16 residues long. CDR3: CASSLFTTSGAYEQYF. The CDR3 bases are TGTGCCAGCAGCTTATTCACTACTAGCGGGGCCTACGAGCAGTACTTC.

This sequence joins TRBV14 and TRBJ2-1; 7 bases align to TRBD1. There are 16 residues in the CDR3. Germline V gives CDR1 SGHDN, CDR2 FVKESK. V shed 2 bases, J shed 6 bases, and the junction held 10 bases outside the gene matches. Here the CDR3 reads CASSQYRRTGFNEQFF. As DNA, the CDR3 is TGTGCCAGCAGCCAATATCGTCGGACAGGCTTCAATGAGCAGTTCTTC.

The sample holds one count of this clone. The V call is TRBV4-3, the J call TRBJ1-2; D is unclear. The CDR3 has 15 amino acids. The germline CDR1 and CDR2 sequences are LGHNA and YSLEER. Trimming left V 4 bases short and J 4 bases short, with 16 bases between. The CDR3, as DNA: TGCGCCAGCAGCCTACACCGGGAGGATATCTATGGCTACACCTTC. This codes for CASSLHREDIYGYTF.

This clone came up once. The CDR3 sequence is CASSLVGQGVNGYTF. The CDR3 bases are TGTGCCAGCAGCTTAGTGGGACAGGGGGTCAATGGCTACACCTTC. This rearrangement joins TRBV7-2 to TRBJ1-2, with 11 nucleotides matching TRBD1. This CDR3 is 15 amino acids long. Per germline, CDR1 SGHTA and CDR2 FQGNSA. With V trimmed by 1 base and J by 6 bases, 4 bases remained unmatched. Complete variable domain (other parts from reference TRBV7-2 and TRBJ1-2): GAGVSQSPSNKVTEKGKDVELRCDPISGHTALYWYRQSLGQGLEFLIYFQGNSAPDKSGLPSDRFSAERTGGSVSTLTIQRTQQEDSAVYLCASSLVGQGVNGYTFGSGTRLTVV.

This clone came up a few times. The V and J genes are TRBV10-3 and TRBJ2-7; the match to TRBD1 covers 10 bases. The CDR3 runs 16 residues. CDR1 and CDR2 from the germline V gene are ENHRY and SYGVKD. V dropped 1 base and J dropped 6; count of bases not matched to a gene: 9. The CDR3: CAISELGQGYEGEQYF. The CDR3, as DNA: TGTGCCATCAGTGAGTTGGGACAGGGGTATGAAGGCGAGCAGTACTTC.

This clone was counted only a few times. The rearrangement joins TRBV20-1 to TRBJ2-7, with D possibly being TRBD1 (6 bases). Trimming took off 4 bases at V and 6 bases at J, with 10 bases between the two ends. Germline V gene sequence: CDR1 DFQATT, CDR2 SNEGSKA (reference sequence). CDR3 length: 11 residues. The CDR3 sequence: CSATGDGEQYF. The CDR3, as DNA: TGCAGTGCTACAGGGGATGGCGAGCAGTACTTC.

CDR3 residues: CASSLATRTGGETQYF. The CDR3 nucleotides read TGCGCCAGCAGCTTGGCCACGAGAACAGGGGGGGAGACCCAGTACTTC. V is TRBV5-1 and J is TRBJ2-5; 8 bases map to TRBD1. The trim removed 0 bases at V and 5 bases at J, leaving 9 bases unmatched. The CDR3 has 16 residues. Germline V gene data show CDR1 as SGHRS and CDR2 as YFSETQ.

This clone has a handful of counts. The chain recombines TRBV5-1 with TRBJ1-1, with no clear D. The V gene's germline CDR1 is SGHRS and CDR2 YFSETQ. Trimming pared 4 bases from V and 3 bases from J, leaving 10 bases between. There are 13 residues in the CDR3. The CDR3 region is CASSPRVDTEAFF. The CDR3 coding sequence is TGCGCCAGCAGCCCGCGCGTGGACACTGAAGCTTTCTTT.

The chain combines TRBV4-3 with TRBJ2-2; possible D gene TRBD1, 6 bases. In germline, CDR1 is LGHNA, CDR2 YSLEER. Trimming removed 4 bases at V and 0 bases at J, with 15 bases between. The CDR3 spans 17 residues. The CDR3 DNA reads TGCGCCAGCAGCCGATCGACAGGTGATACGAACACCGGGGAGCTGTTTTTT. Protein: CASSRSTGDTNTGELFF.

The chain links TRBV7-9 to TRBJ2-2; D ambiguous. The CDR3 runs 15 residues. Germline V gives CDR1 SEHNR, CDR2 FQNEAQ (reference sequence). V lost 5 bases, J lost 5 bases, and 15 bases lay in between. CDR3 nucleotide sequence: TGTGCCAGCAGCCATAACCTCGTAGTGACCGGGGAGCTGTTTTTT. Translation gives CASSHNLVVTGELFF.

The genes are TRBV7-3 and TRBJ1-2; tentatively, D is TRBD1 (6 bases). The CDR3 consists of 16 residues. V lost 11 bases and J 5 bases, leaving 27 bases between the germline ends. The germline gives CDR1 SGHTA, CDR2 FQGTGA. The CDR3 sequence: CAVTYDPAGGGYGYTF. The CDR3 DNA follows: TGTGCCGTCACTTACGACCCGGCGGGGGGCGGGTATGGCTACACCTTC.

The gene calls are TRBV6-5 and TRBJ1-2; 8 bases map to TRBD1. V was clipped by 5 bases and J by 7 bases; unmatched bases: 6. This CDR3 contains 13 residues. Germline CDR1 and CDR2: MNHEY and SVGAGI. For the CDR3, the DNA is TGTGCCAGCAGTCCCAGGGGGCGGGGTGGCTACACCTTC. Translating gives CASSPRGRGGYTF.

This rearrangement joins TRBV6-5 to TRBJ1-1; D unclear. Germline CDR1 MNHEY, CDR2 SVGAGI. The CDR3 is 13 amino acids. The germline V and J ends were trimmed by 6 bases and 1 base, with 9 bases remaining between them. CDR3 residues: CASSLNWNTEAFF. The CDR3 DNA reads TGTGCCAGCAGCCTTAACTGGAACACTGAAGCTTTCTTT.

This sequence joins TRBV5-4 and TRBJ2-7, with 9 positions matching TRBD2. Germline loops: CDR1 SGHNT, CDR2 YYREEE (reference sequence). The V gene end was trimmed by 2 bases and the J gene end by 4 bases; junction bases not matched to a gene: 7. The CDR3 has 15 residues. The CDR3 sequence: CASSFPGLAVYEQYF. CDR3 DNA sequence: TGTGCCAGCAGCTTCCCGGGACTAGCTGTGTACGAGCAGTACTTC.